This T cell receptor (beta chain) was recorded in a study of T cells after yellow fever vaccination. Findings of the study overall: Clonotypes appearing in both CD4 and CD8 compartments existed, and their share was small. The booster response re-showed most primary clones: 96% CD4, almost 90% CD8. High-abundance clonotypes from the bulk population could contaminate FACS-sorted repertoires.

5'RACE template switching produced TCR cDNA carrying a universal primer site and UMIs. TCRdb reprocessed the 5' RACE reads with MiXCR, giving one entry per CDR3 protein. In the table there are approximately 510,000 distinct CDR3 sequences, around a fifth of which are singletons. Germline V CDR1 and CDR2: LNHDA, SQIVND (reference sequence). The CDR3 length is 15 residues. With V trimmed by 4 bases and J by 4 bases, 3 bases remained unmatched. Regarding this clonotype: Its target is unknown.

The sequences come from PBMCs, collected less than 25 days after the first yellow fever vaccination. This chain connects TRBV19 to TRBJ2-2, with 10 bases matching TRBD1. The sequence was collected from a man aged 18 to 35 who received the YFV17D yellow fever vaccine. The CDR3 sequence is CASSTTGGSTGELFF. As DNA, the CDR3 is TGTGCCAGTAGTACGACAGGGGGCTCCACCGGGGAGCTGTTTTTT.